A selection of T cell receptor beta chains follows, all from one sample in a study of memory CD4+ T cells and cytomegalovirus serostatus. Repertoires were generated with immunoSEQ multiplex PCR, while TCRdb's copy carries only in-frame clones and drops some. The data show 50,000 or so clones, 70% to 85% seen once. The sample consisted of memory CD4+ T cells from blood. These receptors all stem from an adult in good health and CMV-seronegative. Each CDR3 is given with its conserved first and last residue. Each record gives: clone size, J gene, V gene, D gene, CDR3 DNA, CDR3 protein. A D gene is named only where the DNA matches it firmly. Size values are once, few and many counts, or a class for expanded clones, and some rows have none.

NA | TRBJ1-3 | TRBV29-1 | NA | TGCAGCGCAAAACCATACGCCGGAAACACCATATATTTT | CSAKPYAGNTIYF
NA | TRBJ2-5 | TRBV5-1 | NA | TGCGCCAGCAGCCCAGACGTCGTTGTCGAGACCCAGTACTTC | CASSPDVVVETQYF
once | TRBJ2-5 | TRBV30 | TRBD2 | TGTGCCTGGAGTACCCAGCGGGGGGGCGGAGAGACCCAGTACTTC | CAWSTQRGGGETQYF
NA | TRBJ2-3 | TRBV6-6 | NA | TGTGCCAGCAGTTGGCAGGATACGCAGTATTTT | CASSWQDTQYF
NA | TRBJ2-7 | TRBV6-6 | NA | TGTGCCAGCAGTGCCCCCTCCTACGAGCAGTACTTC | CASSAPSYEQYF
NA | TRBJ2-5 | TRBV7-8 | NA | TGTGCCAGCAGCTTGGCAGGGAGGGAGACCCAGTACTTC | CASSLAGRETQYF
few | TRBJ2-2 | TRBV11-2 | NA | TGTGCCAGCAGCCGGTCAGGGATGGACACCGGGGAGCTGTTTTTT | CASSRSGMDTGELFF
NA | TRBJ1-2 | TRBV27 | NA | TGTGCCAGCAGTCCCGCCAATCTAGGGACTAGTATAGGCGGTGGCTACACCTTC | CASSPANLGTSIGGGYTF
NA | TRBJ1-1 | TRBV6-6 | NA | TGTGCCAGCAGTTATATCTATGAAGCTTTCTTT | CASSYIYEAFF
NA | TRBJ2-5 | TRBV14 | NA | TGTGCCAGCAGCCAAGACGTAGGCCCCCAAGAGACCCAGTACTTC | CASSQDVGPQETQYF
once | TRBJ1-2 | TRBV2 | TRBD1 | TGTGCCAGCAGCCAAGCGGGACAGGGCGAAGGCTACACCTTC | CASSQAGQGEGYTF
NA | TRBJ2-1 | TRBV7-2 | TRBD2 | TGTGCCAGCAGCATACTAGCGGGGGGCAATGAGCAGTTCTTC | CASSILAGGNEQFF
NA | TRBJ1-1 | TRBV6-5 | NA | TGTGCCAGCAGATCAGGGGTCAAGAGCACTGAAGCTTTCTTT | CASRSGVKSTEAFF
NA | TRBJ1-2 | TRBV2 | TRBD1 | TGTGCCAGCAGTCCAACCCTGGGACAGATTTATGGCTACACCTTC | CASSPTLGQIYGYTF
NA | TRBJ2-2 | TRBV2 | NA | TGTGCCAGCAGGGTGGAGGGGCTCGGCACCGGGGAGCTGTTTTTT | CASRVEGLGTGELFF
NA | TRBJ2-1 | TRBV11-2 | NA | TGTGCCAGCAGTTCGTTGGTGGGTTACAATGAGCAGTTCTTC | CASSSLVGYNEQFF
NA | TRBJ2-2 | TRBV6-1 | TRBD1 | TGTGCCACCAAAACAGGGGGCGCGGGCGGGGAGCTGTTTTTT | CATKTGGAGGELFF
NA | TRBJ2-5 | TRBV5-1 | NA | TGCGCCAGCAGCTTGGGGCTAGCAGTGGAGACCCAGTACTTC | CASSLGLAVETQYF
NA | TRBJ1-5 | TRBV19 | NA | TGTGCCAGTAGATCCAGGGGTGGGCAGCCCCAGCATTTT | CASRSRGGQPQHF
NA | TRBJ1-5 | TRBV6-1 | NA | TGTGCCAGCAGTCTAGGTAGCAATCAGCCCCAGCATTTT | CASSLGSNQPQHF
NA | TRBJ2-6 | TRBV2 | NA | TGTGCCAGCAGTGGGTTGGGCCAAGGATCTGGGGCCAACGTCCTGACTTTC | CASSGLGQGSGANVLTF
NA | TRBJ2-1 | TRBV5-6 | NA | TGTGCCAGCAGCTTTCGACTATACAATGAGCAGTTCTTC | CASSFRLYNEQFF
NA | TRBJ1-4 | TRBV12-5 | NA | TGTGCTAGTGGAAACGGACCCGAAAAACTGTTTTTT | CASGNGPEKLFF
NA | TRBJ2-1 | TRBV7-2 | TRBD2 | TGTGCCAGCAGCTTAGTCCCTGGACTAGCGGGGGATAATGAGCAGTTCTTC | CASSLVPGLAGDNEQFF
NA | TRBJ1-3 | TRBV4-3 | NA | TGCGCCAGCAGCCAACTCGGTGGGTTGGGAAACACCATATATTTT | CASSQLGGLGNTIYF